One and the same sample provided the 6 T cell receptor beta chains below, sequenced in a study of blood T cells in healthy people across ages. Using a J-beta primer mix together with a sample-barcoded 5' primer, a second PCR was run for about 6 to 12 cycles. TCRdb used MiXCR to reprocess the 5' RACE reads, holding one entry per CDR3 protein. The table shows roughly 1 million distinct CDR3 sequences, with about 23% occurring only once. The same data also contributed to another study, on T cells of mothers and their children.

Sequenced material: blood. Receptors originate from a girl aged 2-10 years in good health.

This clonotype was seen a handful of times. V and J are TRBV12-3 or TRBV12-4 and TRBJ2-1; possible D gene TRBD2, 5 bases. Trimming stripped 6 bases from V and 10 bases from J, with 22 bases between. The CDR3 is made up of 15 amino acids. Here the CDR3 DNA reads TGTGCCAGCAGCCTAGCTCCTAGCTTTTCGAACGAGCAGTTCTTC. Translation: CASSLAPSFSNEQFF.

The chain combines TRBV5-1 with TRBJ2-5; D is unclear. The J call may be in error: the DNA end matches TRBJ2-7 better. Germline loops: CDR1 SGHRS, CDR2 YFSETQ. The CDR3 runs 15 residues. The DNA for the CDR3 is TGCGCCAGCAGCTTGGAACGGGTCGCTACCTACGAGCAGTACTTC. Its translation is CASSLERVATYEQYF.

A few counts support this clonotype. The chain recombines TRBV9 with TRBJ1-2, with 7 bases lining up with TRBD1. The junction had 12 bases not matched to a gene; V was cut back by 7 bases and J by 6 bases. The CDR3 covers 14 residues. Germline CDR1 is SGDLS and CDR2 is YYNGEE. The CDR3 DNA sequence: TGTGCCAGCTCCCTCCTGGACAGGCCAAATGGCTACACCTTC. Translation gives CASSLLDRPNGYTF.

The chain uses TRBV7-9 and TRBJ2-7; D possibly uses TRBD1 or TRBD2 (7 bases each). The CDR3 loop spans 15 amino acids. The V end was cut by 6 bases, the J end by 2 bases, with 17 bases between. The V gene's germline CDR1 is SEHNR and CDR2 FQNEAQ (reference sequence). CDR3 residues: CASSFQGGGTYEQYF. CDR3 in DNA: TGTGCCAGCAGTTTCCAGGGGGGGGGGACCTACGAGCAGTACTTC.

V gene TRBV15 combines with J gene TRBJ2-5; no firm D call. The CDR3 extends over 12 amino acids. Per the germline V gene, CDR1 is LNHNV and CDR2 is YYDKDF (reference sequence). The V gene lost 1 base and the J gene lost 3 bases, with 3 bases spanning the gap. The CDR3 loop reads CATSRVKETQYF. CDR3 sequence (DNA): TGTGCCACCAGCAGAGTTAAAGAGACCCAGTACTTC.

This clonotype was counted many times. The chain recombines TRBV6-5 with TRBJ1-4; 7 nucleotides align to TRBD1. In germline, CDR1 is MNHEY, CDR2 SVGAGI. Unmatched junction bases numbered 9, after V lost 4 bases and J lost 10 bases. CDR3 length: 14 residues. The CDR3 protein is CASSSGTVSVKLFF. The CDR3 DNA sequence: TGTGCCAGCAGTTCCGGGACAGTTAGTGTAAAACTGTTTTTT.